Listed below are T cell receptor beta chains from one sample, sequenced in a study of T-cell memory formation after mild COVID-19. TCRdb re-derived calls from the 5' RACE reads in MiXCR, one entry per CDR3 protein. This sample has over 400,000 distinct CDR3 sequences, with less than 25% found just once. Sequencing input: PBMCs or a T cell subset sorted from them (not recorded which). These receptors all come from an adult woman who had mild COVID-19 (a few samples of this study predate the infection). Cell type and time point are not known. Each CDR3 is given without its conserved first and last residue.

length,V,CDR3
13,TRBV7-9,ASSWGDTPYNEQF
11,TRBV19,ASRPGVIRELF
13,TRBV12-3/TRBV12-4,ASSREVQITGELF
13,TRBV4-1,ASSQTLTGAEKLF
13,TRBV7-9,ASRPNGVVTYEQY
9,TRBV10-3,AITAGGGQF
13,TRBV18,ASSPPSVAQAAQY
15,TRBV12-5,ASGMTGGNFGIHEQF
9,TRBV7-9,ASSLDYEQY
15,TRBV5-1,ASSLGTSGLSSYEQY
8,TRBV29-1,SVIGNEQF
11,TRBV15,ATSRDLTDTQY
12,TRBV12-3/TRBV12-4,ASSPAGPAGELF
12,TRBV7-6,ASSAGTVIYEQY
13,TRBV5-1,ASSFERQGGDTQY
14,TRBV7-7,ASSASLGWGTDTQY
10,TRBV2,ASSETSYTQY
11,TRBV7-2,ASSQNFRDEQF
11,TRBV6-2/TRBV6-3,ASSPGTRGEQY
12,TRBV10-3,AISEQQGSYEQY
10,TRBV15,ATSREPYEQY
11,TRBV5-4,ASSQQGADGYT
13,TRBV7-2,ASSLAGERLETQY
13,TRBV9,ASSRGTDSGYEQF
13,TRBV7-6,ASSLGTSSIDEQF
10,TRBV19,ASSDRDYGYT
12,TRBV2,ASSARGLGYGYT
13,TRBV7-2,ASSSDRGMNTEAF
14,TRBV11-3,ASSFRAPSVNYEQY
14,TRBV13,ASRDHSGTGSHEQY
15,TRBV6-5,ASRRTGGGKGNQPQH
12,TRBV9,ASSVAGSYGEQY
11,TRBV12-3/TRBV12-4,ASSLGASETQY
11,TRBV20-1,SARGPRGYEQY
13,TRBV6-2/TRBV6-3,ASSYSVRNHNEQF
14,TRBV4-1,ASSHRLAGGVYEQY
12,TRBV20-1,SARDATSGYSQY
11,TRBV25-1,ASSGWVSYEQY
13,TRBV12-3/TRBV12-4,ASGRRAGVDYGYT
13,TRBV12-3/TRBV12-4,ASSLAEEATDTQY
12,TRBV2,ASRPGGGTGELF
13,TRBV7-3,ASALAGGSDNEQF